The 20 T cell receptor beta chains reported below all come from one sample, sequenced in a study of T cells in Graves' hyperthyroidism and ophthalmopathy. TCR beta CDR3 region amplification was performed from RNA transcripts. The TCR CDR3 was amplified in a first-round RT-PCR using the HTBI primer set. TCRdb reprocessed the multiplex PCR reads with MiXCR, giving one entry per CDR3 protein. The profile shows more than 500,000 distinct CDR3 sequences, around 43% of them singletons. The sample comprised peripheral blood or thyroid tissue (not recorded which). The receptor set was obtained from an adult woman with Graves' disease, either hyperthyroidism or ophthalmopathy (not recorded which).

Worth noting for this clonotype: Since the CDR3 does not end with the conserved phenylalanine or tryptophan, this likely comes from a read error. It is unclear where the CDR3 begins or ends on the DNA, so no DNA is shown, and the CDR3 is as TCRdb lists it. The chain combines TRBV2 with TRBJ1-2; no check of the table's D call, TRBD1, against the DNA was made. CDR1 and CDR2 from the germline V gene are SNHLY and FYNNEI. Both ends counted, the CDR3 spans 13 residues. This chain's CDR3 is CASRGGTRGPPAV.

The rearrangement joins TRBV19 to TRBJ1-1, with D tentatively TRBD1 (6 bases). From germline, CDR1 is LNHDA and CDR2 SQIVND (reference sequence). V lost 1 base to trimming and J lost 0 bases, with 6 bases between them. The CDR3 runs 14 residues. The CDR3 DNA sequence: TGTGCCAGTAGTATAGGACAGGTGAACACTGAAGCTTTCTTT. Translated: CASSIGQVNTEAFF. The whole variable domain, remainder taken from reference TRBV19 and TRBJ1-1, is DGGITQSPKYLFRKEGQNVTLSCEQNLNHDAMYWYRQDPGQGLRLIYYSQIVNDFQKGDIAEGYSVSREKKESFPLTVTSAQKNPTAFYLCASSIGQVNTEAFFGQGTRLTVV.

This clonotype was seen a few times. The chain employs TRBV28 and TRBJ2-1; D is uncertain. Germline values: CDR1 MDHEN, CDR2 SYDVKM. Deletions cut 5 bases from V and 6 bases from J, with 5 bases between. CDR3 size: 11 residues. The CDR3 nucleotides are TGTGCCAGCAGTAACGGCAATGAGCAGTTCTTC. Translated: CASSNGNEQFF.

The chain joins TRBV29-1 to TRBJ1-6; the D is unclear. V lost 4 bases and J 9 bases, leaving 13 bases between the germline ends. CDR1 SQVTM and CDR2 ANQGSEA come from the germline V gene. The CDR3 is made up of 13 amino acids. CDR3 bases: TGCAGCGTTGGAAGCTCCAGTGGTTCACCCCTCCACTTT. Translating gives CSVGSSSGSPLHF.

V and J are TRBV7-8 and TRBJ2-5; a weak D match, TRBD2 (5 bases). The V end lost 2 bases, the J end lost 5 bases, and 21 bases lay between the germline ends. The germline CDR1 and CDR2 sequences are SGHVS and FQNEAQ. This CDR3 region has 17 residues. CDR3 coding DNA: TGTGCCAGCAGCTTAAGTATCGGGGATAACATTTGGGAGACCCAGTACTTC. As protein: CASSLSIGDNIWETQYF.

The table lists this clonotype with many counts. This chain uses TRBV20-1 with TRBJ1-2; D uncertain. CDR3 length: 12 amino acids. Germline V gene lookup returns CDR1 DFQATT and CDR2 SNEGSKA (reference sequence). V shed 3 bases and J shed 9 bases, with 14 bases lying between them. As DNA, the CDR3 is TGCAGTGCTAGTGGCCAGTCAGAGCGCTACACCTTC. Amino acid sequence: CSASGQSERYTF.

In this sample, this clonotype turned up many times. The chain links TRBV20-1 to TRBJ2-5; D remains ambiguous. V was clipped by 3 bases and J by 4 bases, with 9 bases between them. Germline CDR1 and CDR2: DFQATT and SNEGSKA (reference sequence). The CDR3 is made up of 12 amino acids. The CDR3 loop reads CSASAVGETQYF. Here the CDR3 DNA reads TGCAGTGCTAGTGCAGTAGGAGAGACCCAGTACTTC.

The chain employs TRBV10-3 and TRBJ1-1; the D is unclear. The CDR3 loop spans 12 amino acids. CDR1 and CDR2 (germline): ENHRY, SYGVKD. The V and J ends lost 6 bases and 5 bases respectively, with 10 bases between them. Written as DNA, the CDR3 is TGTGCCATCAGCGTTCGGAGGACTGAAGCTTTCTTT. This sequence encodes CAISVRRTEAFF.

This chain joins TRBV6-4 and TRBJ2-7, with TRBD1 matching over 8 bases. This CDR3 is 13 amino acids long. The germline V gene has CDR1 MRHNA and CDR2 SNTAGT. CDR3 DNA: TGTGCTAGAAGGACAGGGCGCCCCTACGAGCAGTACTTC. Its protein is CARRTGRPYEQYF.

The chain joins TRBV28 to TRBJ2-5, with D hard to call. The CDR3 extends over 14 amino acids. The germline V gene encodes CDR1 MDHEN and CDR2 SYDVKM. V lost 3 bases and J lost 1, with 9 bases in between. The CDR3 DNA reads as TGTGCCAGCAGTTTCACACTCGGCCAAGAGACCCAGTACTTC. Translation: CASSFTLGQETQYF. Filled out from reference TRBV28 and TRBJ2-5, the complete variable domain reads DVKVTQSSRYLVKRTGEKVFLECVQDMDHENMFWYRQDPGLGLRLIYFSYDVKMKEKGDIPEGYSVSREKKERFSLILESASTNQTSMYLCASSFTLGQETQYFGPGTRLLVL.

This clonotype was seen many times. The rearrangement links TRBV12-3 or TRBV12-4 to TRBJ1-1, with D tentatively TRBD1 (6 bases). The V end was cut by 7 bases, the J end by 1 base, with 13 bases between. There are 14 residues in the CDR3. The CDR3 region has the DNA TGTGCCAGCAAACAGGGTTCCGGGAACACTGAAGCTTTCTTT. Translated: CASKQGSGNTEAFF.

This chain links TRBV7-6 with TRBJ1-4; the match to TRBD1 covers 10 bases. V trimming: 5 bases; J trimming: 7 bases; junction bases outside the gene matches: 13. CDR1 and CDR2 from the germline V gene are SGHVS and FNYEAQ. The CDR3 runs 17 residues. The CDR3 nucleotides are TGTGCCAGCAGCCCGCGGGCCGGGACAGGGGTCGGTGAAAAACTGTTTTTT. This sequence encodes CASSPRAGTGVGEKLFF.

In DNA, the CDR3 is TGTGCCAGCAGCTCCACGGACGGAATGGGGACCCAGTACTTC. This sequence encodes CASSSTDGMGTQYF. This chain connects TRBV5-6 to TRBJ2-5; no definite D call. This CDR3 comprises 14 residues. The V and J ends lost 3 bases and 7 bases respectively, with 16 bases between them. CDR1 and CDR2 from the germline V gene are SGHDT and YYEEEE.

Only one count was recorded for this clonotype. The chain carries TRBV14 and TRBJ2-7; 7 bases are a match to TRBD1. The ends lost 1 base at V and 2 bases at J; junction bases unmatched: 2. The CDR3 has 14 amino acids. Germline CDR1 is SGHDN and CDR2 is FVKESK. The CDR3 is CASSQVGTAYEQYF. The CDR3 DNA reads TGTGCCAGCAGCCAAGTAGGGACAGCCTACGAGCAGTACTTC.

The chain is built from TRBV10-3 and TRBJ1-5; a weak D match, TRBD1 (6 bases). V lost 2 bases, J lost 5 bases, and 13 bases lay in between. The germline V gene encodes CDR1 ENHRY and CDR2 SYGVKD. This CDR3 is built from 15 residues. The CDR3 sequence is CAISEGRGGDQPQHF. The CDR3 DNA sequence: TGTGCCATCAGTGAGGGGAGGGGGGGAGATCAGCCCCAGCATTTT.

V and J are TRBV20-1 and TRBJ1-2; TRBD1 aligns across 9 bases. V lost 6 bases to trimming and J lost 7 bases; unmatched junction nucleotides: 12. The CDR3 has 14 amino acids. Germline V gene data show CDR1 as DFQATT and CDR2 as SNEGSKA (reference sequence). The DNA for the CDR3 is TGCAGTGCCGCCCCCGCACAGGGGGCTAGTGGCTACACCTTC. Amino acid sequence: CSAAPAQGASGYTF.

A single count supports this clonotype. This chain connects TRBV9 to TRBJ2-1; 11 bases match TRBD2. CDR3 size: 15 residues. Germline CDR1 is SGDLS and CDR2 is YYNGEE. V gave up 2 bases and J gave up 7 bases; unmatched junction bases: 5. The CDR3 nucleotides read TGTGCCAGCAGCGTCACTAGCGGGAGCGGGAATGAGCAGTTCTTC. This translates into CASSVTSGSGNEQFF. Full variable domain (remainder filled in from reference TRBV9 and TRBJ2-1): DSGVTQTPKHLITATGQRVTLRCSPRSGDLSVYWYQQSLDQGLQFLIQYYNGEERAKGNILERFSAQQFPDLHSELNLSSLELGDSALYFCASSVTSGSGNEQFFGPGTRLTVL.

The CDR3 reads CASSTGRQNTEAFF. The CDR3 DNA follows: TGTGCCAGCAGCACGGGACGGCAGAACACTGAAGCTTTCTTT. This chain joins TRBV9 and TRBJ1-1; perhaps TRBD1 as D (5 bases). CDR3 length: 14 amino acids. Germline V lookup: CDR1 SGDLS, CDR2 YYNGEE. The V end was cut by 4 bases, the J end by 1 base, with 11 bases between.

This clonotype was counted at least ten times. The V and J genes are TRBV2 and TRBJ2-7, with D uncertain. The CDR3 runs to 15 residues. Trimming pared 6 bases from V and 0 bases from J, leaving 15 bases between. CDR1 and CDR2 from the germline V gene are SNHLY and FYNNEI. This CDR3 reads CASRKTTVNSYEQYF. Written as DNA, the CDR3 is TGTGCCAGCAGAAAGACAACAGTTAACTCCTACGAGCAGTACTTC.

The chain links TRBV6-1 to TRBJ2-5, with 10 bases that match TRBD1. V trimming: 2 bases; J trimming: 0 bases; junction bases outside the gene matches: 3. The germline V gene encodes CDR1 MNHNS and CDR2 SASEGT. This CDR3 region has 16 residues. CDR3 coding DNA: TGTGCCAGCAGTGAACGGACAGGGGGATACCAAGAGACCCAGTACTTC. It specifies CASSERTGGYQETQYF.